Listed below are T cell receptor beta chains from one sample, sequenced in a study of regulatory T cells in long-lasting Graves disease. Using its own MiXCR run on the multiplex PCR reads, TCRdb lists one record per CDR3 protein. The sample has hundreds of thousands of distinct CDR3 sequences; less than 25% are singletons. Specimen: peripheral blood mononuclear cells (PBMCs), collected when the disease was refractory, from a patient treated with antithyroid drugs. These receptors all stem from a female donor with Graves disease. CDR3s include the opening cysteine and the closing phenylalanine or tryptophan. The order of the fields is CDR3 DNA, CDR3 protein, V gene, clone size, D gene, J gene. A D gene is named only where the DNA matches it firmly. The listing skips clone size in some rows; elsewhere it reads once, few, many or a size class.

TGTGCCAGCAGCTTAGACGGGTTAGCGGGAGGATTTTACGAGCAGTACTTC CASSLDGLAGGFYEQYF TRBV7-2 many TRBD2 TRBJ2-7
TGCAGTGCTAGAGATTTAGATTGGGGCGAGGTTGGAGGGTTGAATGAGCAGTTCTTC CSARDLDWGEVGGLNEQFF TRBV20-1 . . TRBJ2-1
TGTGCCAGCAGCCCCGAGCTTGGGAGTGGGCAGTTCTTC CASSPELGSGQFF TRBV14 . . TRBJ2-1
TGTGCCAGCACTGATGACAGGGGGCTTTGGAGCACTGAAGCTTTCTTT CASTDDRGLWSTEAFF TRBV12-3/TRBV12-4 . TRBD1 TRBJ1-1
TGTGCCAGCAGCGACCCCGGCCGGGGAAACACCATATATTTT CASSDPGRGNTIYF TRBV28 . . TRBJ1-3
TGTGCCAGCAGCTTAGATAGGGGGTTCGAGCAGTACTTC CASSLDRGFEQYF TRBV11-2 many . TRBJ2-7
TGTGCCAGCAGCTCCCCCCCCCCTGGCAGCGACTCCTACGAGCAGTACTTC CASSSPPPGSDSYEQYF TRBV11-2 once . TRBJ2-7
TGCGCCAGCAGCACCGGTGGGGTTTTTAGCGAGCAGTACTTC CASSTGGVFSEQYF TRBV5-1 many . TRBJ2-7
TGTGCCAGCAGCCCTCCGGGGCGGGGGGTGGAGACCCAGTACTTC CASSPPGRGVETQYF TRBV7-8 many TRBD2 TRBJ2-5
TGTGCCAGCAGCTTAGACGCAGACCTGAACACTGAAGCTTTCTTT CASSLDADLNTEAFF TRBV7-6 few . TRBJ1-1
TGTGCCAGCAGTTTCGAAGGGCGAACCGGGGAGCTGTTTTTT CASSFEGRTGELFF TRBV6-2/TRBV6-3 . . TRBJ2-2
TGTGCCAGCAGCTTAGTACCCAGCGGGAAAGCAGAGACCCAGTACTTC CASSLVPSGKAETQYF TRBV7-2 once TRBD2 TRBJ2-5
TGTGCCAGCAGTCGGGGGACTAGCGGGAGGACCAAAAACATTCAGTACTTC CASSRGTSGRTKNIQYF TRBV28 few TRBD2 TRBJ2-4
TGTGCCAGCAGTTTAAGTGGCGAGACAGGGGCCTACGAGCAGTACTTC CASSLSGETGAYEQYF TRBV27 many TRBD1 TRBJ2-7
TGTGCCAGCAGTGATTTTCAGGGGGCAGGGACCCAGTACTTC CASSDFQGAGTQYF TRBV2 . TRBD1 TRBJ2-5
TGTGCCAGCAGCGACCGGGTTCGAAATGGCCAAGAGACCCAGTACTTC CASSDRVRNGQETQYF TRBV7-2 few . TRBJ2-5
TGCGCCAGCAGCCAAGATCTAGGTGACTCCTACGAGCAGTACTTC CASSQDLGDSYEQYF TRBV4-3 . . TRBJ2-7
TGTGCCAGCAGCCCAGAACGGAGCACTGAAGCTTTCTTT CASSPERSTEAFF TRBV11-2 . . TRBJ1-1
TGTGCCAGCAGCCAAGATCGCAGGGTGGAAGGGGCGAACACTGAAGCTTTCTTT CASSQDRRVEGANTEAFF TRBV14 . . TRBJ1-1
TGTGCCAGTAGTATGGGGGAAGGAGGCTACGAGCAGTACTTC CASSMGEGGYEQYF TRBV19 few . TRBJ2-7
TGTGCCAGTAATATCCCGGGACAGAACACTGAAGCTTTCTTT CASNIPGQNTEAFF TRBV19 few . TRBJ1-1
TGTGCCAGCAGTCGCCGGGACAGTGGGGTGGACACTGAAGCTTTCTTT CASSRRDSGVDTEAFF TRBV6-1 many TRBD1 TRBJ1-1
TGCAGTGCTAGCTTGATCCAAGAGACCCAGTACTTC CSASLIQETQYF TRBV20-1 few . TRBJ2-5
TGTGCCAGCAGCTTAGCACTAAACATTCAGTACTTC CASSLALNIQYF TRBV7-2 few . TRBJ2-4
TGTGCCTGGAAAGTCCCCATTAGCTCCTATAATTCACCCCTCCACTTT CAWKVPISSYNSPLHF TRBV30 . . TRBJ1-6
TGCAGTGCTAGAGATATGGGACAGGGTACCTACGAGCAGTACTTC CSARDMGQGTYEQYF TRBV20-1 . TRBD1 TRBJ2-7
TGTGCCAGCAGCCGACTAGCGGGAACCAAACTAGCCAAAAACATTCAGTACTTC CASSRLAGTKLAKNIQYF TRBV11-2 . TRBD2 TRBJ2-4
TGCAGTGCCCCCGCCAGATTAGCGGGAGGGCTAATACAAGAGACCCAGTACTTC CSAPARLAGGLIQETQYF TRBV20-1 few TRBD2 TRBJ2-5
TGTGCCAGCAGAACGAGACGGGACAAGAACACTGAAGCTTTCTTT CASRTRRDKNTEAFF TRBV6-1 many . TRBJ1-1
TGTGCCAGCAGCCCGGAGACTAGCGGGACTGAGACCCAGTACTTC CASSPETSGTETQYF TRBV3-1 . TRBD2 TRBJ2-5
TGTGCCAGCAGGCAGGCCGGGGGCACCTACGAGCAGTACTTC CASRQAGGTYEQYF TRBV6-1 . . TRBJ2-7
TGTGCCAGCAGCTTATCGGGACAGTTTATTCAGCCCCAGCATTTT CASSLSGQFIQPQHF TRBV7-2 . TRBD1 TRBJ1-5
TGTGCCTGGAGTGTTAAAGCCGGAACCTATGGCTACACCTTC CAWSVKAGTYGYTF TRBV30 . . TRBJ1-2
TGTGCCTCCCACTTGGGCGGGAGTCCCCACCAACAGTACTTC CASHLGGSPHQQYF TRBV7-2 many TRBD2 TRBJ2-7
TGTGCCAGCAGCACGTCAGGGGGCGCGTACGAGCAGTACTTC CASSTSGGAYEQYF TRBV7-2 many TRBD1 TRBJ2-7
TGCAGTGCTCATTCGGGACTAGCGGCCTACGAGCAGTACTTC CSAHSGLAAYEQYF TRBV20-1 many TRBD2 TRBJ2-7
TGCAGTGGGGGACCGGAAGAGACCCAGTACTTC CSGGPEETQYF TRBV20-1 many . TRBJ2-5
TGCAGTGCTAGAGTAACGGAGTATGGCTACACCTTC CSARVTEYGYTF TRBV20-1 many . TRBJ1-2
TGTGCCAGCAGCTCCACAGGCGCCTCTGAAGCTTTCTTT CASSSTGASEAFF TRBV6-1 . . TRBJ1-1
TGTGCCAGCAGTTTATCTAGCGGGAGTGCCGGGGAGCTGTTTTTT CASSLSSGSAGELFF TRBV28 few TRBD2 TRBJ2-2
TGTGCCAGCTCCGTAGACGGGGGCTCCTACGAGCAGTACTTC CASSVDGGSYEQYF TRBV7-3 many . TRBJ2-7
TGTGCCAGCAGCTTAAATCCTAGCTGGGAATCAGCCGACACCGGGGAGCTGTTTTTT CASSLNPSWESADTGELFF TRBV11-2 . . TRBJ2-2